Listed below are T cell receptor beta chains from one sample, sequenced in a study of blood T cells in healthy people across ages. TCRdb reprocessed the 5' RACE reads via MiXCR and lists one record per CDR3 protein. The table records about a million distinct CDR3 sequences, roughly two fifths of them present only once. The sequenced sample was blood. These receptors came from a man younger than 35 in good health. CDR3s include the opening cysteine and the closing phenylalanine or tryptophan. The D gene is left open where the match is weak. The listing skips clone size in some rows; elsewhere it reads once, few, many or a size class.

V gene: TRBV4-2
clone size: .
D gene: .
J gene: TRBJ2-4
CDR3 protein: CASSQGTQVSVAKNIQYF
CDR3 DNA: TGTGCCAGCAGCCAAGGAACCCAAGTTTCAGTAGCCAAAAACATTCAGTACTTC

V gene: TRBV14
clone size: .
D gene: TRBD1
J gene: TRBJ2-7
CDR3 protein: CASSQVPGTGPYEQYF
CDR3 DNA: TGTGCCAGCAGCCAAGTCCCCGGGACAGGTCCCTACGAGCAGTACTTC

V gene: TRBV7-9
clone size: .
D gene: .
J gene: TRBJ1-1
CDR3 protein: CASTQGPNTEAFF
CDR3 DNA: TGTGCCAGCACCCAGGGACCCAACACTGAAGCTTTCTTT

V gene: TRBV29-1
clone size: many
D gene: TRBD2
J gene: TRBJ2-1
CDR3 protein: CSVEDHQERGINEQFF
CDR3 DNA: TGCAGCGTTGAAGATCACCAAGAGCGGGGGATCAATGAGCAGTTCTTC

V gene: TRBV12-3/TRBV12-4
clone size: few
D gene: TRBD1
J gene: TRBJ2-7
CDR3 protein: CASSTDRGDEQYF
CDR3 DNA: TGTGCCAGCAGTACAGACAGGGGTGACGAGCAGTACTTC

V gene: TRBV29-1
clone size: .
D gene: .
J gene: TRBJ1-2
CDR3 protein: CSVEVLGGYTF
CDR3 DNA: TGCAGCGTTGAGGTACTGGGGGGCTACACCTTC

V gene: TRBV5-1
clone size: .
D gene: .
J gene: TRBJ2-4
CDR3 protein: CASSFATKDPSAKNIQYF
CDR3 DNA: TGCGCCAGCAGCTTTGCGACCAAAGACCCCTCGGCCAAAAACATTCAGTACTTC

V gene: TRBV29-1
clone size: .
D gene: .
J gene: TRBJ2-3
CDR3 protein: CSVDSSTTDTQYF
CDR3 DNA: TGCAGCGTTGATTCCTCGACCACAGATACGCAGTATTTT

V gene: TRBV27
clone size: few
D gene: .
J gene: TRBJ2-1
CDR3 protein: CASSLVVAIAPSNEQFF
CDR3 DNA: TGTGCCAGCAGTTTAGTGGTAGCCATAGCCCCTAGCAATGAGCAGTTCTTC

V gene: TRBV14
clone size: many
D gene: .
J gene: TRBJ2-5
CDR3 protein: CASSQDSGLRETQYF
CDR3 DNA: TGTGCCAGCAGCCAAGATTCTGGCCTGCGGGAGACCCAGTACTTC

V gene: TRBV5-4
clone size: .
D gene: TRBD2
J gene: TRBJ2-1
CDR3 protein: CASSFDSGARDNEQFF
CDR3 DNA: TGTGCCAGCAGCTTCGACAGCGGGGCTAGAGACAATGAGCAGTTCTTC

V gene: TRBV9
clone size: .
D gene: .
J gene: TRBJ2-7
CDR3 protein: CASNPGQTSYNEQYF
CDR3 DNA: TGTGCCAGCAACCCCGGACAGACCTCCTACAATGAGCAGTACTTC

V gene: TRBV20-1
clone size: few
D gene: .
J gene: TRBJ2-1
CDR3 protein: CSARPVDEQFF
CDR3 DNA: TGCAGTGCCCGACCTGTCGATGAGCAGTTCTTC

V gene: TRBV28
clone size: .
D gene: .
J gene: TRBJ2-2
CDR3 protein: CASSLWTSGGELFF
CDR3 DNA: TGTGCCAGCAGTTTATGGACGAGTGGCGGGGAGCTGTTTTTT